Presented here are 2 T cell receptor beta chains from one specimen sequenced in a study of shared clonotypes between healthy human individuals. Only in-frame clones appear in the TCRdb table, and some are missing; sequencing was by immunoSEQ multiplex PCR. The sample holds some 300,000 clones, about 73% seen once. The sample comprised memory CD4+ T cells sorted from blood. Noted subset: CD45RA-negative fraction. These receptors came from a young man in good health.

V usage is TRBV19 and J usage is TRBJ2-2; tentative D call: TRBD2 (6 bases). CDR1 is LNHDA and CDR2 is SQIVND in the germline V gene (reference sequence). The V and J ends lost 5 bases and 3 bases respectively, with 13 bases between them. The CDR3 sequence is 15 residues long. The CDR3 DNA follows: TGTGCCAGTAGTCTATCCTGGAGGGACACCGGGGAGCTGTTTTTT. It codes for CASSLSWRDTGELFF.

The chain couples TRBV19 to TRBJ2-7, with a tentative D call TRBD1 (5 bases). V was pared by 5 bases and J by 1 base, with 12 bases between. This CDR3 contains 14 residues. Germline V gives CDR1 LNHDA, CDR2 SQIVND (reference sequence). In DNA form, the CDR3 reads TGTGCCAGTAGTCAACCCCAGGGATCCTACGAGCAGTACTTC. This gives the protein CASSQPQGSYEQYF.